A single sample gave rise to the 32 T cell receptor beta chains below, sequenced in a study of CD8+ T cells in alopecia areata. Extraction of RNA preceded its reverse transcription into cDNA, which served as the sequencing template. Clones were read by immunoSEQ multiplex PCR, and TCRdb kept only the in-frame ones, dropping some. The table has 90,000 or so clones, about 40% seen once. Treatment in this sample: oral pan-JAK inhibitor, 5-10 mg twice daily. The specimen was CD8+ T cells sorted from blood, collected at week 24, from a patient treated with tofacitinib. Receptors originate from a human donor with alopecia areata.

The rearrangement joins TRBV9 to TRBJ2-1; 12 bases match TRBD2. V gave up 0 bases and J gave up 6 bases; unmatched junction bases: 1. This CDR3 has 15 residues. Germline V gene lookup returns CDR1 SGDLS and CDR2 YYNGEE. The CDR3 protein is CASSVASGRANEQFF. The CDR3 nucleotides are TGTGCCAGCAGCGTAGCTAGCGGGAGGGCCAATGAGCAGTTCTTC.

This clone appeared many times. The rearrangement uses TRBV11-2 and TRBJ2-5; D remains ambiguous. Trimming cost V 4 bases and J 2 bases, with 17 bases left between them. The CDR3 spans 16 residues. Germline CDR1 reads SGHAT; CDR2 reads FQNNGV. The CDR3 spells CASSSYQSNPQETQYF. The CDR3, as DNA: TGTGCCAGCAGCTCCTATCAATCGAACCCACAAGAGACCCAGTACTTC.

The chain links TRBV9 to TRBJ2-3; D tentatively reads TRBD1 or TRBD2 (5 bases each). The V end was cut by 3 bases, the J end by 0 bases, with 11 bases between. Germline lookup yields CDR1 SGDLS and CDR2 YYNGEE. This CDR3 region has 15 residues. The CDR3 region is CASSEGTFSTDTQYF. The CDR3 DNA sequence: TGTGCCAGCAGCGAGGGGACCTTTAGCACAGATACGCAGTATTTT.

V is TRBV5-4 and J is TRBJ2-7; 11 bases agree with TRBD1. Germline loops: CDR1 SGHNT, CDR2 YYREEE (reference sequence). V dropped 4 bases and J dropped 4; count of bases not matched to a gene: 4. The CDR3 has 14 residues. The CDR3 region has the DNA TGTGCCAGCAGCCCTGGACAGGGGGCTTACGAGCAGTACTTC. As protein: CASSPGQGAYEQYF.

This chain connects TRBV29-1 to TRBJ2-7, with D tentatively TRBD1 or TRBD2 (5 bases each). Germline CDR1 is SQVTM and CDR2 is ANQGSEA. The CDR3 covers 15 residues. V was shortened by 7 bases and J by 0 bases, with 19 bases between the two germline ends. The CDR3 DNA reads TGCAGCGGGTCCCTCGCGAGGGGTCCCTCCTACGAGCAGTACTTC. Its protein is CSGSLARGPSYEQYF.

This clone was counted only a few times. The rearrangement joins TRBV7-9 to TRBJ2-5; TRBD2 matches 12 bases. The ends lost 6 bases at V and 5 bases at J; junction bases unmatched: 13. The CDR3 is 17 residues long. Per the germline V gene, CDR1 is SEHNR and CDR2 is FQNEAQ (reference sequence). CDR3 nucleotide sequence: TGTGCCAGCAGTAGTAGTGAGACTAGCGGGAGCGGTGAGACCCAGTACTTC. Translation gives CASSSSETSGSGETQYF.

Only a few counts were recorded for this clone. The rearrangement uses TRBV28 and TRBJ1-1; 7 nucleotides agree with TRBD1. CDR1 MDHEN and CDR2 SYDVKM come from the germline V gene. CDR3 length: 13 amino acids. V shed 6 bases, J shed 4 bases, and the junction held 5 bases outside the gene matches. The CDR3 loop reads CASSPSGGTEAFF. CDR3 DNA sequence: TGTGCCAGCAGCCCCTCAGGGGGCACTGAAGCTTTCTTT.

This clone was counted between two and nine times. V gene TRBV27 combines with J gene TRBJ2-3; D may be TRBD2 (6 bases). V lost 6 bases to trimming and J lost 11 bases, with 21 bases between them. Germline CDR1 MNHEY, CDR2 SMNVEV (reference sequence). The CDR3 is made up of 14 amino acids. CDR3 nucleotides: TGTGCCAGCAGGATAGCGGTAGCCTCGATCGGGCAGTATTTT. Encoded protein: CASRIAVASIGQYF.

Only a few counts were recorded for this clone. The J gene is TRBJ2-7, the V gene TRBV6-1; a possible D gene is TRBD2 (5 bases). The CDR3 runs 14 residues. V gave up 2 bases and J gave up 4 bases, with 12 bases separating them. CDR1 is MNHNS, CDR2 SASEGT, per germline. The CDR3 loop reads CASSEPGSRYEQYF. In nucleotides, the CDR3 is TGTGCCAGCAGTGAACCGGGAAGTAGATACGAGCAGTACTTC.

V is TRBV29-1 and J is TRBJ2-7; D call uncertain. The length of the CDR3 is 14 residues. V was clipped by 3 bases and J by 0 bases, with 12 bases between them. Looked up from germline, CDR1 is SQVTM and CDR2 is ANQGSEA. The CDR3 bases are TGCAGCGTTGAGGGCGGCGATAGCTCCTACGAGCAGTACTTC. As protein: CSVEGGDSSYEQYF.

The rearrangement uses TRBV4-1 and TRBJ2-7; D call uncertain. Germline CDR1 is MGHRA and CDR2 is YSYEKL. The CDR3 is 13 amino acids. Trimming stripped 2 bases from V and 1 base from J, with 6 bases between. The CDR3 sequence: CASSQLMSYEQYF. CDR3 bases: TGCGCCAGCAGCCAACTCATGTCCTACGAGCAGTACTTC.

As DNA, the CDR3 is TGCAGCGTTGAGGCCCAGGAAGCCTACAATGAGCAGTTCTTC. Residues: CSVEAQEAYNEQFF. The chain links TRBV29-1 to TRBJ2-1; D ambiguous. There are 14 residues in the CDR3. Germline V gene sequence: CDR1 SQVTM, CDR2 ANQGSEA. Between the trimmed V and J ends, which lost 3 bases and 2 bases, there was a span of 11 bases.

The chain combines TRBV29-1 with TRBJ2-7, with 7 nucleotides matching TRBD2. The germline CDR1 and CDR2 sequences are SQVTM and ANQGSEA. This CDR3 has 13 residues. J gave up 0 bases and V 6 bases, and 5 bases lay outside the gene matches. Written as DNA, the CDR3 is TGCAGCGTGGGGACTACCCGCTCCTACGAGCAGTACTTC. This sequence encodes CSVGTTRSYEQYF.

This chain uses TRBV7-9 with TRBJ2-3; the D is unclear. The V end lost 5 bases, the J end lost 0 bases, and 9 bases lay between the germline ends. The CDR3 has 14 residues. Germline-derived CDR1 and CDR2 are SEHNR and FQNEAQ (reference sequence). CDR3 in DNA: TGTGCCAGCAGCCCCCCCATGAGCACAGATACGCAGTATTTT. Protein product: CASSPPMSTDTQYF.

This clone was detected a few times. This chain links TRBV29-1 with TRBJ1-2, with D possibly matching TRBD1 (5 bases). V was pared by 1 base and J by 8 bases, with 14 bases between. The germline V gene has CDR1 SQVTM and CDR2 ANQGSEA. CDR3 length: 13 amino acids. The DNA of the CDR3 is TGCAGCGTTGAAGCCGGGGACGGCTGGGGCTACACCTTC. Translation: CSVEAGDGWGYTF.

CDR3 sequence reads: CSEEATNTEAFF. CDR3 sequence (DNA): TGCAGCGAGGAGGCAACGAACACTGAAGCTTTCTTT. The V call is TRBV29-1, the J call TRBJ1-1; D uncertain. Germline values: CDR1 SQVTM, CDR2 ANQGSEA. The CDR3 has 12 amino acids. V lost 7 bases to trimming and J lost 1 base, with 10 bases between them.

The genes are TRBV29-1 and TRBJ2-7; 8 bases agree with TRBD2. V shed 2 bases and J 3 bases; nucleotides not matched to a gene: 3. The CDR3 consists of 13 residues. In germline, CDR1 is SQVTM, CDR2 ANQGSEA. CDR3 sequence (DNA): TGCAGCGTTGAACAGGGGACTAGCTACGAGCAGTACTTC. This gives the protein CSVEQGTSYEQYF.

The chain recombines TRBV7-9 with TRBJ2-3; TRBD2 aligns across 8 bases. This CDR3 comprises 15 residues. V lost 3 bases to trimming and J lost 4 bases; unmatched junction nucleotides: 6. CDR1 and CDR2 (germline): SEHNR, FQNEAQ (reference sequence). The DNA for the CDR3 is TGTGCCAGCAGCTTGCTGCGGGAGGCTCCAGATACGCAGTATTTT. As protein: CASSLLREAPDTQYF.

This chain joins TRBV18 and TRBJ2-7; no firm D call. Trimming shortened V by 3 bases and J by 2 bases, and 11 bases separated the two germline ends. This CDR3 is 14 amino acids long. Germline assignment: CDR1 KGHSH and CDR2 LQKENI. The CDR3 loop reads CASSPGSGPYEQYF. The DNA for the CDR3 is TGTGCCAGCTCACCGGGGTCTGGCCCCTACGAGCAGTACTTC.

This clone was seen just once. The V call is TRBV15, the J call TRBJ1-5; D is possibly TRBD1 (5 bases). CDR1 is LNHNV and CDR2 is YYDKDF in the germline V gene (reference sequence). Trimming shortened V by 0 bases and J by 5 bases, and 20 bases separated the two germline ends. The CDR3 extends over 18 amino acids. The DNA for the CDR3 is TGTGCCACCAGCAGAGACGGTGGCAGGGAAGTTTCCGATCAGCCCCAGCATTTT. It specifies CATSRDGGREVSDQPQHF.

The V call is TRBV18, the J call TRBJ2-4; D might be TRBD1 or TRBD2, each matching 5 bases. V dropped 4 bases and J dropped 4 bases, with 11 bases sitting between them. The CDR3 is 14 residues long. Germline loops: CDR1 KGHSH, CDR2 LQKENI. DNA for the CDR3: TGTGCCAGCTCACACGGGGACCAGAAAAACATTCAGTACTTC. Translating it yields CASSHGDQKNIQYF. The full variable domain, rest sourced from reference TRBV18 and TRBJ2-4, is NAGVMQNPRHLVRRRGQEARLRCSPMKGHSHVYWYRQLPEEGLKFMVYLQKENIIDESGMPKERFSAEFPKEGPSILRIQQVVRGDSAAYFCASSHGDQKNIQYFGAGTRLSVL.

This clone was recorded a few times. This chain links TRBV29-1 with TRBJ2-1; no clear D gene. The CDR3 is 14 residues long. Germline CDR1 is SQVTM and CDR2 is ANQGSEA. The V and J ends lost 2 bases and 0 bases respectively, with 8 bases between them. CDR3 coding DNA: TGCAGCGTTGAACTAGACATCTCCTACAATGAGCAGTTCTTC. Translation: CSVELDISYNEQFF.

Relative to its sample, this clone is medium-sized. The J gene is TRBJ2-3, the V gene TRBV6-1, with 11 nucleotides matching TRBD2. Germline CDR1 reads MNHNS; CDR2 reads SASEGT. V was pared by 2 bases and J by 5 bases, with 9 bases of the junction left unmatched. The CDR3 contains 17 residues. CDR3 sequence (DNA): TGTGCCAGCAGTGAAACCATAGCGGGAGGGCCCGAAGATACGCAGTATTTT. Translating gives CASSETIAGGPEDTQYF.

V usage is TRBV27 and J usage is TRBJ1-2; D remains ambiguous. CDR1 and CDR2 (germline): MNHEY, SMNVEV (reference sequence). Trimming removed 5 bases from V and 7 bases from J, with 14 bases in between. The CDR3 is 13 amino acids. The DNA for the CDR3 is TGTGCCAGCAGTACCGAGAGGTCCGTTGGCTACACCTTC. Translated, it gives CASSTERSVGYTF.

In nucleotides, the CDR3 is TGTGCCTGGACCCCAAAGGTAAAGGTGAACACTGAAGCTTTCTTT. It codes for CAWTPKVKVNTEAFF. V gene TRBV30 combines with J gene TRBJ1-1; the D is unclear. Trimming stripped 4 bases from V and 0 bases from J, with 15 bases between. The CDR3 has 15 residues. The germline V gene has CDR1 GTSNPN and CDR2 SVGIG (reference sequence).

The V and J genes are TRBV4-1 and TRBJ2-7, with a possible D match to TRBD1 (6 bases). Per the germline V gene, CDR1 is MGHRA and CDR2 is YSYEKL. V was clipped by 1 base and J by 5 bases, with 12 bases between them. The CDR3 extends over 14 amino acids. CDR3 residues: CASSQGHRDDEQYF. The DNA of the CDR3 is TGCGCCAGCAGCCAAGGTCACAGGGACGACGAGCAGTACTTC.

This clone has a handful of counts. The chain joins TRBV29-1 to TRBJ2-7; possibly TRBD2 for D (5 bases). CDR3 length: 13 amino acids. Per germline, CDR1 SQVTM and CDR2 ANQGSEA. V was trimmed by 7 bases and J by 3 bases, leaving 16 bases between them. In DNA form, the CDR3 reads TGCAGCGCCAGTAGTGGGAGTATCTACGAGCAGTACTTC. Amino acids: CSASSGSIYEQYF.

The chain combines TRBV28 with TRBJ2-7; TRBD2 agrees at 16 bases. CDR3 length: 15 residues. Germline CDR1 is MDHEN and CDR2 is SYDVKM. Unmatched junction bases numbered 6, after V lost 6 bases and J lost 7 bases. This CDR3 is CASRPGTSGRAEQYF. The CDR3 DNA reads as TGTGCCAGCAGACCCGGGACTAGCGGGAGGGCTGAGCAGTACTTC.

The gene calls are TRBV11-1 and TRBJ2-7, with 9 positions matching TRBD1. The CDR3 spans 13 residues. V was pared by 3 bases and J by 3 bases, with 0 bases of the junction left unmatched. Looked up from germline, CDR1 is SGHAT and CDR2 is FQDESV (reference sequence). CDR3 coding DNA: TGTGCCAGCAGCTTGACAGGGGGCTACGAGCAGTACTTC. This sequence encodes CASSLTGGYEQYF. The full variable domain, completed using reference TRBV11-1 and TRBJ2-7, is EAEVAQSPRYKITEKSQAVAFWCDPISGHATLYWYRQILGQGPELLVQFQDESVVDDSQLPKDRFSAERLKGVDSTLKIQPAELGDSAMYLCASSLTGGYEQYFGPGTRLTVT.

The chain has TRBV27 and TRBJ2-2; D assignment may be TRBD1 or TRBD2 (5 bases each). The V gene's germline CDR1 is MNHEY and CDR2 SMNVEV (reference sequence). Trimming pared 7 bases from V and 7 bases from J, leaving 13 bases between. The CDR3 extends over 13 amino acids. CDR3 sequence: CASTLTRGGELFF. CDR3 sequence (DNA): TGTGCCAGCACCCTCACGAGGGGCGGGGAGCTGTTTTTT.

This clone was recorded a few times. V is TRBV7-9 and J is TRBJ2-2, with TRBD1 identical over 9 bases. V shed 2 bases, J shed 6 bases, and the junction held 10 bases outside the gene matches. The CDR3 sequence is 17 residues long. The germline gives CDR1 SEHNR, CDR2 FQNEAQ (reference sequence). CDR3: CASSLMPRDRVAGELFF. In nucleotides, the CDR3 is TGTGCCAGCAGCTTAATGCCCCGGGACAGGGTGGCCGGGGAGCTGTTTTTT.

As DNA, the CDR3 is TGTGCCACCAGCCCCCGGAGGGGAGGCTCCTACAATGAGCAGTTCTTC. It yields the protein CATSPRRGGSYNEQFF. J is TRBJ2-1 and V is TRBV15, with D maybe TRBD2 (6 bases). The CDR3 runs to 16 residues. The germline gives CDR1 LNHNV, CDR2 YYDKDF (reference sequence). V lost 5 bases and J lost 0, with 14 bases in between. The whole variable domain, remainder taken from reference TRBV15 and TRBJ2-1, is DAMVIQNPRYQVTQFGKPVTLSCSQTLNHNVMYWYQQKSSQAPKLLFHYYDKDFNNEADTPDNFQSRRPNTSFCFLDIRSPGLGDTAMYLCATSPRRGGSYNEQFFGPGTRLTVL.